Sequencing of this TCR beta chain was carried out in a study of T cell responses to AZD1222 COVID-19 vaccine. Study results and limitations: Repertoire samples came only from after the peak T cell response. AZD1222 recipients seropositive at baseline numbered only 5 or 6. Spike-specific TCR breadth and depth rose after two AZD1222 doses.

Clones were read by immunoSEQ multiplex PCR, and TCRdb kept only the in-frame ones, dropping some. The repertoire consists of 85,000 to 120,000 clones, with less than 95% occurring once and the leading ten covering approximately 8.2%. This clone was seen just once. Antigen unknown. Second-dose intervals of approximately 4 or approximately 12 weeks were pooled. Germline loops: CDR1 SGHRS, CDR2 YFSETQ. Losses at the gene ends were 3 bases for V and 8 bases for J; bases not matched to a gene: 8. The CDR3 length is 15 residues. This TCR derives from an adult who received the AZD1222 COVID-19 vaccine. This specimen was peripheral blood, taken 28 days after the second AZD1222 dose. The chain has TRBV5-1 and TRBJ1-6; TRBD1 matches 7 bases. Here the CDR3 DNA reads TGCGCCAGCAGCTGGGGAGGACAGGCCGATTCACCCCTCCACTTT. Translation: CASSWGGQADSPLHF.